The rows below give T cell receptor beta chains drawn from one sample of a study of siplizumab effects on memory and regulatory T cells. Assay used: immunoSEQ multiplex PCR; TCRdb lists only in-frame clones, some missing. Of 50,000 to 60,000 clones in the sample, approximately 84% were seen once. Material for sequencing was naive CD8+ T cells sorted from blood. The receptor set was obtained from a human donor in good health. Each CDR3 is given with its conserved first and last residue. Fields, in order: J gene, D gene, V gene, clone size, CDR3 protein, CDR3 DNA. D genes are given only for firm matches. Rows give clone size only sometimes, using once, few, many, or a class for an expanded clone.

J: TRBJ2-3; D: .; V: TRBV7-9; size: .; CDR3: CASSARGPNTQYF; DNA: TGTGCCAGCAGCGCACGGGGGCCCAATACGCAGTATTTT
J: TRBJ1-1; D: .; V: TRBV19; size: .; CDR3: CASSLGGRTEAFF; DNA: TGTGCCAGTAGTCTAGGTGGGAGGACTGAAGCTTTCTTT
J: TRBJ2-5; D: .; V: TRBV7-9; size: .; CDR3: CASSSETQYF; DNA: TGTGCCAGCAGCTCTGAGACCCAGTACTTC
J: TRBJ2-5; D: .; V: TRBV30; size: .; CDR3: CAWRHRVGETQYF; DNA: TGTGCCTGGAGGCATCGGGTGGGAGAGACCCAGTACTTC
J: TRBJ2-1; D: .; V: TRBV7-9; size: once; CDR3: CASRQSGIDNEQFF; DNA: TGTGCCAGCAGACAATCGGGTATCGACAATGAGCAGTTCTTC
J: TRBJ2-2; D: TRBD2; V: TRBV29-1; size: .; CDR3: CSASFSGVKAGELFF; DNA: TGCAGCGCATCCTTCAGCGGGGTAAAGGCCGGGGAGCTGTTTTTT
J: TRBJ1-2; D: TRBD1; V: TRBV18; size: .; CDR3: CASSPISGTGPRARGGNYGYTF; DNA: TGTGCCAGCTCACCAATATCCGGGACAGGACCGAGAGCTAGAGGGGGAAACTATGGCTACACCTTC
J: TRBJ2-3; D: TRBD2; V: TRBV19; size: once; CDR3: CASSHTRLAPDTQYF; DNA: TGTGCCAGTAGTCATACCCGACTAGCTCCAGATACGCAGTATTTT
J: TRBJ2-3; D: .; V: TRBV19; size: .; CDR3: CATEKRASTDTQYF; DNA: TGTGCCACCGAAAAAAGAGCTAGCACAGATACGCAGTATTTT
J: TRBJ2-5; D: .; V: TRBV6-4; size: .; CDR3: CASSDGRGGTQYF; DNA: TGTGCCAGCAGTGATGGGCGCGGCGGGACCCAGTACTTC
J: TRBJ1-1; D: .; V: TRBV4-1; size: .; CDR3: CASSHPTDGPEAFF; DNA: TGCGCCAGCAGCCACCCAACCGACGGGCCCGAAGCTTTCTTT
J: TRBJ2-5; D: .; V: TRBV13; size: .; CDR3: CASSWEGDRETQYF; DNA: TGTGCCAGCAGCTGGGAGGGGGACCGGGAGACCCAGTACTTC
J: TRBJ2-1; D: TRBD2; V: TRBV7-6; size: .; CDR3: CASSLNGGDEQFF; DNA: TGTGCCAGCAGCTTAAACGGGGGGGATGAGCAGTTCTTC
J: TRBJ2-1; D: .; V: TRBV18; size: .; CDR3: CASSPPEVWGENEQFF; DNA: TGTGCCAGCTCACCACCGGAGGTGTGGGGCGAAAATGAGCAGTTCTTC